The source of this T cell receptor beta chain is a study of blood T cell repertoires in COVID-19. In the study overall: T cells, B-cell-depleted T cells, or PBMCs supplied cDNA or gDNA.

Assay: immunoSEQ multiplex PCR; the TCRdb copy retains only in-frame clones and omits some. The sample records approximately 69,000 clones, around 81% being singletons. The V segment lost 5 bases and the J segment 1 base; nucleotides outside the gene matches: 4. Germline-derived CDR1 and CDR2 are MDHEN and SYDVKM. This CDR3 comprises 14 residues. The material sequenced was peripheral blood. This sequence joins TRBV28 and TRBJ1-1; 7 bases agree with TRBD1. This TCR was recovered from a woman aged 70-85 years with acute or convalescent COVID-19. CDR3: CASSEQGWNTEAFF. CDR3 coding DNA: TGTGCCAGCAGTGAACAGGGGTGGAACACTGAAGCTTTCTTT. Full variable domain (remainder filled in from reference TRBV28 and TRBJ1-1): DVKVTQSSRYLVKRTGEKVFLECVQDMDHENMFWYRQDPGLGLRLIYFSYDVKMKEKGDIPEGYSVSREKKERFSLILESASTNQTSMYLCASSEQGWNTEAFFGQGTRLTVV.